Following are 21 T cell receptor beta chains from one sample sequenced in a study of shared clonotypes between healthy human individuals. Repertoires were generated with immunoSEQ multiplex PCR, while TCRdb's copy carries only in-frame clones and drops some. Among 300,000 to 400,000 clones listed, 73% were seen once. The sequenced material came from memory CD4+ T cells sorted from blood. Subset here: CD45RA-negative fraction. The receptors shown here come from a man under 40 in good health.

This chain connects TRBV7-9 to TRBJ2-7; TRBD1 might be the D (5 bases). The CDR3 consists of 14 residues. In germline, CDR1 is SEHNR, CDR2 FQNEAQ (reference sequence). V was cut by 2 bases and J by 0 bases, with 8 bases left in between. The CDR3 sequence: CASSLQGTSYEQYF. CDR3 nucleotide sequence: TGTGCCAGCAGCTTACAGGGTACCTCCTACGAGCAGTACTTC.

This rearrangement joins TRBV10-3 to TRBJ2-1; no firm D call. Germline assignment: CDR1 ENHRY and CDR2 SYGVKD. There are 13 residues in the CDR3. V shed 4 bases and J shed 4 bases, with 8 bases lying between them. The CDR3 DNA is TGTGCCATCAGTGGACCTGAGTACAATGAGCAGTTCTTC. Its translation is CAISGPEYNEQFF.

This chain links TRBV7-9 with TRBJ2-1, with 8 bases lining up with TRBD2. The germline gives CDR1 SEHNR, CDR2 FQNEAQ (reference sequence). CDR3 size: 16 residues. The V segment lost 1 base and the J segment 11 bases; nucleotides outside the gene matches: 13. CDR3 sequence: CASSLVMPMAGGQQFF. The CDR3 nucleotides are TGTGCCAGCAGCTTAGTGATGCCTATGGCGGGAGGCCAGCAGTTCTTC.

The chain combines TRBV5-1 with TRBJ2-5; the D is unclear. The CDR3 runs to 10 residues. Germline CDR1 is SGHRS and CDR2 is YFSETQ. The ends were cut back, 7 bases at V and 1 base at J, with 2 bases in the middle. The CDR3 nucleotides are TGCGCCAGCGGCCAAGAGACCCAGTACTTC. This encodes CASGQETQYF.

The rearrangement joins TRBV19 to TRBJ2-5, with 8 bases lining up with TRBD2. From germline, CDR1 is LNHDA and CDR2 SQIVND (reference sequence). The CDR3 sequence is 13 residues long. V gave up 8 bases and J gave up 3 bases; unmatched junction bases: 5. CDR3 coding DNA: TGTGCCAGTGGAGGGACTAGAGAAGAGACCCAGTACTTC. Translated, it gives CASGGTREETQYF.

This chain links TRBV2 with TRBJ2-5; 9 nucleotides agree with TRBD2. Germline CDR1 SNHLY, CDR2 FYNNEI. The junction had 5 bases not matched to a gene; V was cut back by 4 bases and J by 2 bases. The CDR3 has 15 residues. The CDR3 here is CASSGRTSDQETQYF. CDR3 sequence (DNA): TGTGCCAGCAGTGGTAGGACTAGCGATCAAGAGACCCAGTACTTC. The whole variable domain, filled in from reference TRBV2 and TRBJ2-5, reads EPEVTQTPSHQVTQMGQEVILRCVPISNHLYFYWYRQILGQKVEFLVSFYNNEISEKSEIFDDQFSVERPDGSNFTLKIRSTKLEDSAMYFCASSGRTSDQETQYFGPGTRLLVL.

This clone appeared many times. The CDR3 region is CASSDKSRNGYTF. CDR3 nucleotides: TGTGCCAGCAGCGACAAATCCAGGAATGGCTACACCTTC. The chain carries TRBV7-8 and TRBJ1-2; no reliable D call. Trimming removed 5 bases from V and 6 bases from J, with 13 bases in between. Germline V gene lookup returns CDR1 SGHVS and CDR2 FQNEAQ. This CDR3 has 13 amino acids.

V usage is TRBV5-4 and J usage is TRBJ2-3; the D is unclear. There are 13 residues in the CDR3. Germline V gives CDR1 SGHNT, CDR2 YYREEE (reference sequence). V lost 2 bases and J lost 6, with 10 bases in between. For the CDR3, the DNA is TGTGCCAGCAGCTTCCCTCCTATGGATACGCAGTATTTT. Translating gives CASSFPPMDTQYF.

The chain has TRBV5-1 and TRBJ1-1; D is perhaps TRBD1 (5 bases). Germline V gives CDR1 SGHRS, CDR2 YFSETQ. V was cut by 4 bases and J by 1 base, with 14 bases left in between. The CDR3 runs to 15 residues. Written as DNA, the CDR3 is TGCGCCAGCAGCCCTCTCGGGGCGGGGAACACTGAAGCTTTCTTT. The encoded protein is CASSPLGAGNTEAFF.

The genes are TRBV5-3 and TRBJ2-1; D not certain. TRBV5-3 is annotated as an ORF whose role is uncertain. The CDR3 has 9 amino acids. Trimming took off 8 bases at V and 15 bases at J, with 12 bases between the two ends. As DNA, the CDR3 is TGTGCCAGGATGGGTGCTCCGTTCTTC. Its translation is CARMGAPFF.

This sequence joins TRBV14 and TRBJ2-7; TRBD1 matches 7 bases. The junction had 11 bases not matched to a gene; V was cut back by 3 bases and J by 9 bases. The CDR3 sequence is 14 residues long. Germline V lookup: CDR1 SGHDN, CDR2 FVKESK. CDR3 DNA: TGTGCCAGCAGCCACAGGGGGACCGGGCAGGGGCAGTACTTC. Translation gives CASSHRGTGQGQYF.

This clone was observed a single time. The gene calls are TRBV11-2 and TRBJ2-7, with 13 bases matching TRBD2. The CDR3 is 18 amino acids. Trimming cost V 5 bases and J 5 bases; bases outside gene matches: 15. The germline V gene encodes CDR1 SGHAT and CDR2 FQNNGV. The CDR3 DNA reads as TGTGCCAGCAGCCCGGACCGCCGGGGACTAGCGGGAAAGAACGAGCAGTACTTC. Translated, it gives CASSPDRRGLAGKNEQYF.

The table lists this clone with a count of one. The rearrangement uses TRBV5-1 and TRBJ2-7, with a possible D match to TRBD1 (5 bases). Germline CDR1 reads SGHRS; CDR2 reads YFSETQ. V shed 0 bases and J shed 2 bases, with 18 bases lying between them. The CDR3 has 17 amino acids. The CDR3 DNA is TGCGCCAGCAGCTTGGGGCTGACAGTCCGTCAGGCCTACGAGCAGTACTTC. This encodes CASSLGLTVRQAYEQYF.

The chain has TRBV4-2 and TRBJ2-3, with 8 bases aligning to TRBD2. The CDR3 contains 16 residues. V dropped 4 bases and J dropped 2; count of bases not matched to a gene: 8. CDR1 and CDR2 from the germline V gene are LGHNA and YNFKEQ. CDR3 DNA: TGTGCCAGCAGCCCTCGGGCGGGAGGTACCACAGATACGCAGTATTTT. Protein product: CASSPRAGGTTDTQYF.

The V and J genes are TRBV4-3 and TRBJ2-5, with a possible D match to TRBD2 (5 bases). Between the trimmed V and J ends, which lost 1 base and 5 bases, there was a span of 8 bases. The germline CDR1 and CDR2 sequences are LGHNA and YSLEER. The CDR3 is 13 amino acids. The CDR3 nucleotides read TGCGCCAGCAGCCAAGGCGGGTGGGAGACCCAGTACTTC. Residues: CASSQGGWETQYF.

The rearrangement joins TRBV25-1 to TRBJ2-7; possibly TRBD2 for D (5 bases). CDR3 length: 11 amino acids. V gave up 9 bases and J gave up 5 bases, with 11 bases separating them. CDR1 and CDR2 from the germline V gene are MGHDK and SYGVNS. The CDR3 nucleotides read TGTGCCAGTGGGGAGACAAACGAGCAGTACTTC. Its translation: CASGETNEQYF.

The genes are TRBV10-3 and TRBJ1-5; 7 bases are a match to TRBD1. The germline CDR1 and CDR2 sequences are ENHRY and SYGVKD. V shed 11 bases and J 3 bases; nucleotides not matched to a gene: 13. CDR3 length: 15 residues. CDR3 DNA: TGTGCCGCTCGACAGGGACTTGAGGCCAATCAGCCCCAGCATTTT. Residues: CAARQGLEANQPQHF.

This clone was counted a single time. The chain joins TRBV14 to TRBJ2-7, with TRBD1 identical over 8 bases. The CDR3 spans 16 residues. Germline values: CDR1 SGHDN, CDR2 FVKESK. V shed 6 bases and J 1 base; nucleotides not matched to a gene: 11. CDR3 nucleotide sequence: TGTGCCAGCAGACCCAGGGGGCTCCCTTCTTCCTACGAGCAGTACTTC. This gives the protein CASRPRGLPSSYEQYF.

The chain links TRBV5-1 to TRBJ2-6; D ambiguous. Looked up from germline, CDR1 is SGHRS and CDR2 is YFSETQ. Trimming cost V 2 bases and J 1 base, with 4 bases left between them. This CDR3 comprises 14 residues. The chain's CDR3 is CASSFSSGANVLTF. DNA of the CDR3: TGCGCCAGCAGCTTCAGTTCTGGGGCCAACGTCCTGACTTTC.

This sequence joins TRBV14 and TRBJ2-1; TRBD2 agrees at 8 bases. Trimming cost V 4 bases and J 6 bases; bases outside gene matches: 8. The CDR3 runs to 15 residues. The V gene's germline CDR1 is SGHDN and CDR2 FVKESK. CDR3 loop: CASSPGTSWGNEQFF. CDR3 sequence (DNA): TGTGCCAGCAGCCCAGGGACTAGTTGGGGCAATGAGCAGTTCTTC.

This clone was seen a single time. The chain couples TRBV4-1 to TRBJ2-7; no reliable D call. This CDR3 is 12 amino acids long. Germline assignment: CDR1 MGHRA and CDR2 YSYEKL. Trimming pared 1 base from V and 6 bases from J, leaving 7 bases between. The CDR3 here is CASSQVNGEQYF. DNA of the CDR3: TGCGCCAGCAGCCAAGTGAATGGCGAGCAGTACTTC.